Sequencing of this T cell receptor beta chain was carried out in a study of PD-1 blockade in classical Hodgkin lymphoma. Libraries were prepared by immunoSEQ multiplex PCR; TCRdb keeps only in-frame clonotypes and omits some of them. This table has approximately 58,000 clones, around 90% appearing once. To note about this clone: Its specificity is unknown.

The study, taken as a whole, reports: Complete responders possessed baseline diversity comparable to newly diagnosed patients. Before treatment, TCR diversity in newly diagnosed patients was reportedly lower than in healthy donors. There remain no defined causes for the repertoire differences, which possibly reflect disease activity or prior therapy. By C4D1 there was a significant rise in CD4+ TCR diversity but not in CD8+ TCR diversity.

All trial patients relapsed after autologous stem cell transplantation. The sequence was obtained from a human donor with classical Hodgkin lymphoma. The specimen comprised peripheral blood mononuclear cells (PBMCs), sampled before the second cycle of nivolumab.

The CDR3 DNA follows: TGCAGCGTTGAGGACGACCCCTACGAGCAGTACTTC. This codes for CSVEDDPYEQYF. The chain uses TRBV29-1 and TRBJ2-7; D gene uncertain. The germline V gene has CDR1 SQVTM and CDR2 ANQGSEA. The CDR3 loop spans 12 amino acids. The V end lost 3 bases, the J end lost 2 bases, and 8 bases lay between the germline ends.